These T cell receptor beta chains were read from a single sample in a study of neoadjuvant anti-PD-1 for oral cavity cancer. Produced via immunoSEQ multiplex PCR; TCRdb's table is partial and in-frame only. Here the sample spans roughly 16,000 clones, over 65% being singletons. Sequencing used PBMCs, obtained before nivolumab (anti-PD-1) treatment. The receptors were sampled from a person aged 40 to 85 with oral cavity squamous cell carcinoma. The CDR3 runs from the conserved cysteine through the conserved F or W. A D gene is named only where the DNA matches it firmly. Not all rows give a size; the values are once, few, many and, for expanded clones, a class.

clone size	V gene	J gene	D gene	CDR3 DNA	CDR3 protein
few	TRBV2	TRBJ2-1	-	TGTGCCAGCAGTCTGTCCTGGGGGAAGAGGAATGAGCAGTTCTTC	CASSLSWGKRNEQFF
few	TRBV5-1	TRBJ2-7	-	TGCGCCAGCAGCTTGGACATATTAACGCCCGAGCAGTACTTC	CASSLDILTPEQYF
-	TRBV5-1	TRBJ2-1	TRBD1	TGCGCCAGCAGCCGACAGGGGGGAATTGACAATGAGCAGTTCTTC	CASSRQGGIDNEQFF
-	TRBV10-2	TRBJ2-7	-	TGCGCCAGCACGGCGGTTGGCTACCCCTACGAGCAGTACTTC	CASTAVGYPYEQYF
-	TRBV15	TRBJ2-7	-	TGTGCCACCAGCAGAGATGGGTACGAGCAGTACTTC	CATSRDGYEQYF
-	TRBV2	TRBJ2-5	TRBD2	TGTGCCAGCAGTGTCAAGCGCGGGAGTGAGACCCAGTACTTC	CASSVKRGSETQYF
-	TRBV5-1	TRBJ2-5	TRBD1	TGCGCCAGCAGCCAAGTGACAGGGTGGGAGACCCAGTACTTC	CASSQVTGWETQYF
-	TRBV25-1	TRBJ2-3	-	TGTGCCAGCAGAGGGGGGCCCACAGATACGCAGTATTTT	CASRGGPTDTQYF
-	TRBV5-5	TRBJ1-1	TRBD1	TGTGCCAGCAGCCGGACAGGGTTTGGGTTAGTGAACACTGAAGCTTTCTTT	CASSRTGFGLVNTEAFF
-	TRBV9	TRBJ2-1	TRBD1	TGTGCCAGCAGCGTAGGACTCGGGACAGGGGCCTACAATGAGCAGTTCTTC	CASSVGLGTGAYNEQFF
few	TRBV14	TRBJ2-2	-	TGTGCCAGCAGCCAAGTACGAGGGGGCGGGGAGCTGTTTTTT	CASSQVRGGGELFF
-	TRBV29-1	TRBJ2-5	TRBD2	TGCAGCGTTGAAGTAGGGACTAGCGGGCACCAAGAGACCCAGTACTTC	CSVEVGTSGHQETQYF
-	TRBV29-1	TRBJ1-4	-	TGCAGCGTTACCATTGGGGCTAGGGACGGTGAAAAACTGTTTTTT	CSVTIGARDGEKLFF
once	TRBV6-6	TRBJ2-5	-	TGTGCCAGCAGTTACTGGACTGGCTCACAAGAGACCCAGTACTTC	CASSYWTGSQETQYF
few	TRBV2	TRBJ2-5	-	TGTGCCAGCAGTGCACAGGAAGAGACCCAGTACTTC	CASSAQEETQYF
-	TRBV27	TRBJ1-4	TRBD1	TGTGCCAGCAGTATGTGGACAGGGGAAAATGAAAAACTGTTTTTT	CASSMWTGENEKLFF
-	TRBV2	TRBJ1-2	TRBD1	TGTGCCAGCAGTGAAGTTCCAGGGGGCCTCTATATCGGCTACACCTTC	CASSEVPGGLYIGYTF
-	TRBV5-4	TRBJ1-1	-	TGTGCCAGCAGCTGGGGACGGTCAATGAACACTGAAGCTTTCTTT	CASSWGRSMNTEAFF
few	TRBV6-4	TRBJ1-2	TRBD1	TGTGCCAGCAGTGACCCGTTGGACAGGGTTGGTGGCTACACCTTC	CASSDPLDRVGGYTF
-	TRBV5-6	TRBJ2-2	-	TGTGCCAGCAGCTTTACGAGTGCCGGGGAGCTGTTTTTT	CASSFTSAGELFF
-	TRBV10-3	TRBJ2-5	-	TGTGCCATCAGTGAGGACCGGGCGGGGTCGGCCCAGTACTTC	CAISEDRAGSAQYF
-	TRBV5-6	TRBJ1-4	-	TGTGCCAGCAGCTCCGGGACTGCCCATGAAAAACTGTTTTTT	CASSSGTAHEKLFF
-	TRBV5-1	TRBJ1-5	-	TGCGCCAGCAGCCCCAGTGGGTATAGCAATCAGCCCCAGCATTTT	CASSPSGYSNQPQHF
-	TRBV7-8	TRBJ2-1	-	TGTGCCAGCAGTCAAAGTGGCAGGGGCCATGAGCAGTTCTTC	CASSQSGRGHEQFF
-	TRBV6-5	TRBJ2-7	-	TGTGCCAGCAGTTGGCAAATCAAGGGCGAGCAGTACTTC	CASSWQIKGEQYF
-	TRBV4-2	TRBJ2-3	TRBD2	TGTGCCAGCAGCCCCCCCTCTAGCGGGAGTGCAGATACGCAGTATTTT	CASSPPSSGSADTQYF
-	TRBV9	TRBJ1-3	TRBD1	TGTGCCAGCAGCGCCAGGGGACAGTGGGACTCTGGAAACACCATATATTTT	CASSARGQWDSGNTIYF
-	TRBV25-1	TRBJ1-5	-	TGTGCCAGCAGTGACGGAGGGAATCAGCCCCAGCATTTT	CASSDGGNQPQHF
-	TRBV7-3	TRBJ2-2	-	TGTGCCAGCACCCCCCCAGGGGAGCTGTTTTTT	CASTPPGELFF
few	TRBV5-1	TRBJ2-7	-	TGCGCCAGCAGCTTGGAGACAGGAGAAAAGCAGTACTTC	CASSLETGEKQYF
once	TRBV30	TRBJ1-5	TRBD1	TGTGCCTGGAGTGCACCGGGACAGGGTTTTCCGCCCCAGCATTTT	CAWSAPGQGFPPQHF
-	TRBV5-5	TRBJ2-7	TRBD1	TGTGCCAGCAGCTTCTCTCAGGGGGCAGTCGGCGAGCAGTACTTC	CASSFSQGAVGEQYF
few	TRBV27	TRBJ2-5	TRBD2	TGTGCCAGCTCTATGGGTCTTGCGGGAGGAGAGACCCAGTACTTC	CASSMGLAGGETQYF
-	TRBV11-1	TRBJ2-7	-	TGTGCCAGCAGCCCAGAACAGGGCGTTGGCGAGCAGTACTTC	CASSPEQGVGEQYF
-	TRBV7-9	TRBJ2-5	-	TGTGCCAGCAGCTTAGGGGGGGAGAAGACCCAGTACTTC	CASSLGGEKTQYF
-	TRBV7-8	TRBJ2-7	TRBD2	TGTGCCAGCAGCATCACCGGGACTAGCAACTACGAGCAGTACTTC	CASSITGTSNYEQYF
-	TRBV7-6	TRBJ1-2	-	TGTGCCAGCAGCTTAGTCCAGGACTATGGCTACACCTTC	CASSLVQDYGYTF
-	TRBV30	TRBJ1-5	-	TGTGCCCAAGGGGATAGCAATCAGCCCCAGCATTTT	CAQGDSNQPQHF
-	TRBV7-3	TRBJ2-1	-	TGTGCCAGCAGCTTAGGCAGTATCAATGAGCAGTTCTTC	CASSLGSINEQFF
-	TRBV6-5	TRBJ2-3	-	TGTGCCAGCAGTTATTCCCTCGGGAGTTCCCCAGATACGCAGTATTTT	CASSYSLGSSPDTQYF
-	TRBV30	TRBJ1-3	TRBD1	TGTGCCTGCCCAGACAGGGGAGGCGGAAACACCATATATTTT	CACPDRGGGNTIYF
-	TRBV27	TRBJ2-7	-	TGTGCCAGCACCACGGTGACTGGGGACTACGAGCAGTACTTC	CASTTVTGDYEQYF
-	TRBV14	TRBJ1-5	-	TGTGCCAGCAGCCATCTTGGCAGGGATGGCAATCAGCCCCAGCATTTT	CASSHLGRDGNQPQHF
-	TRBV16	TRBJ2-5	-	TGTGCCAGCAGCACCCAAGAGACCCAGTACTTC	CASSTQETQYF
-	TRBV5-6	TRBJ2-3	-	TGTGCCAGCAGCTTGGGAGGGAGTGAGGCGCAGTATTTT	CASSLGGSEAQYF
-	TRBV5-4	TRBJ1-2	-	TGTGCCAGCAGCGAATCCGGGACACTCTATGGCTACACCTTC	CASSESGTLYGYTF
-	TRBV4-1	TRBJ2-4	TRBD2	TGCGCCAGCAGCCAACCGACTAGCGGGAGTAGAGGAAACATTCAGTACTTC	CASSQPTSGSRGNIQYF
-	TRBV6-6	TRBJ1-5	-	TGTGCCAGCAGTTACACCGCGGGGGTGAGCAATCAGCCCCAGCATTTT	CASSYTAGVSNQPQHF
-	TRBV9	TRBJ2-7	-	TGTGCCAGCAGCGTAGGAGGAGGTACCTCCTACGAGCAGTACTTC	CASSVGGGTSYEQYF
few	TRBV7-2	TRBJ1-5	-	TGTGCCAGCAGCCAAACCGCCGGGACATTTGTCAATCAGCCCCAGCATTTT	CASSQTAGTFVNQPQHF